The present TCR beta chain was sequenced within a study of blood T cell repertoires in COVID-19 (TCRdb year 2020). Background on the whole study: Samples covering the acute and convalescent phases of COVID-19 were provided by collaborators in the United States, Italy and Spain. Subjects who had been exposed to COVID-19, were actively infected with it, or had recovered from it provided the deeply sampled blood TCRbeta repertoires that made up the dataset. Where HLA class I and class II types were available, the types were taken from metadata supplied by the sample provider, not from assay-based typing. The repertoires were released in a freely available public database meant as a resource for research on the immune response to SARS-CoV-2. The samples were drawn from two sources: the first 160 participants of the ongoing ImmuneRACE study, and 1,254 subjects contributed by 6 global collaborators. Sample metadata almost always included a de-identified subject ID, COVID-19 status, age in years and sex. The material from the prospective study consisted of cDNA or gDNA derived from T cells, B-cell-depleted T cells, or PBMCs.

Beyond this particular receptor, the publication reports: Clinical and demographic metadata were provided uncurated, with the amount varying by source and participant.

Each collaborating institution followed its own protocols to collect whole blood in K2EDTA tubes. For TCRbeta analysis, collaborators shipped samples in one of three forms: frozen whole blood, isolated PBMCs, or DNA extracted from either of those sample types. TCRbeta CDR3 regions were amplified from genomic DNA using the immunoSEQ Assay, a bias-controlled multiplex PCR. Concerning the study's data processing: The number of nucleated cells in each sample was estimated by amplification of reference gene primers within the assay. Sequence reads were collapsed and filtered to measure the absolute abundance of every unique TCRbeta CDR3 rearrangement. For each sample, productive Simpson clonality was calculated by taking the square root of Simpson's diversity index across productive rearrangements. TCRdb took this table from immuneACCESS and kept in-frame rearrangements with V and J called. Such tables lack part of the clones; where checked against another copy, unresolved V genes explain under half of the gap, and the rest is unexplained. V, J and clone size are taken as reported in that table, and D and trimming were inferred from the DNA itself. The sample table holds around 300,000 clones, of which 75% to 90% were seen once. The biggest ten clones account for around 2.9% of the sample.

Trimming at the junction amounts to 3 bases on V and 3 bases on J, and the germline ends lie 14 bases apart. Taken from cysteine to phenylalanine, the CDR3 has 16 residues. Only the CDR3 DNA is retained, 48 bases long and in frame from the first base. CDR1 and CDR2 (LNHDA, SQIVND) derive from the germline V gene (reference sequence). A remark on this clone: The antigen it binds to is not known. Per-nucleotide qualities are absent, and no much larger clonotype sits a single base away.

This chain joins TRBV19 to TRBJ2-2; matching of 6 bases hints at TRBD2 as the D gene. The receptor's source is a woman in her 30s with active or convalescent COVID-19. Sequences were obtained from peripheral blood. The CDR3: CASSIAGSGDTGELFF. The DNA sequence reads TGTGCCAGTAGTATTGCGGGGAGTGGGGACACCGGGGAGCTGTTTTTT.